The source of this T cell receptor beta chain is a study of blood T cells in healthy people across ages. Through a sample-barcoded 5' primer and a J-beta primer mix, a second PCR was run for about 6 to 12 cycles. One entry per CDR3 protein results from TCRdb running MiXCR on the 5' RACE reads. The sample records 980,000 or so distinct CDR3 sequences, about 48% being singletons. The germline V gene encodes CDR1 MNHNS and CDR2 SASEGT. This CDR3 has 16 amino acids. To note about this clonotype: Its ends do not fully match the called genes, so a read error is possible.

This sequence was found in a young man in good health. Material: blood. V and J are TRBV6-1 and TRBJ2-3, with 10 nucleotides matching TRBD1. CDR3 in DNA: TGTGCCAGTAGTGAGGGAGAGGGACAGGGGACGGATACGCAGTATTTT. Translation: CASSEGEGQGTDTQYF.